The 14 T cell receptor beta chains given below trace back to one sample, sequenced in a study of regulatory T cells in long-lasting Graves disease. Time point given: newly diagnosed GD, antithyroid drugs for less than 3 months. PBMC-extracted RNA yielded the TCR library. Construction of TCR beta libraries relied on iRepertoire HTBI primers and on Arm-PCR targeting CDR3 regions. TCRdb re-called the multiplex PCR reads with MiXCR, one entry per CDR3 protein. There are more than 400,000 distinct CDR3 sequences in the sample; 15% to 20% occur only once, and roughly an eighth lies in the top ten. These data are also associated with another study on T cells in Graves' hyperthyroidism and ophthalmopathy.

The input for sequencing was peripheral blood mononuclear cells (PBMCs), taken at new diagnosis, from a patient treated with antithyroid drugs. The source is a man aged 35-49 years with Graves disease.

This clonotype was picked up many times. This chain links TRBV2 with TRBJ1-2; 7 nucleotides line up with TRBD1. V was clipped by 7 bases and J by 7 bases; unmatched bases: 9. The CDR3 runs to 13 residues. Germline V gene data show CDR1 as SNHLY and CDR2 as FYNNEI. This CDR3 is CASKAGGAVGYTF. CDR3 bases: TGTGCCAGCAAAGCAGGGGGAGCGGTTGGCTACACCTTC. The complete variable domain, with remaining parts taken from reference TRBV2 and TRBJ1-2, reads EPEVTQTPSHQVTQMGQEVILRCVPISNHLYFYWYRQILGQKVEFLVSFYNNEISEKSEIFDDQFSVERPDGSNFTLKIRSTKLEDSAMYFCASKAGGAVGYTFGSGTRLTVV.

In this sample, this clonotype turned up many times. The chain combines TRBV7-9 with TRBJ2-7, with a possible D match to TRBD2 (5 bases). Germline assignment: CDR1 SEHNR and CDR2 FQNEAQ (reference sequence). Trimming removed 0 bases from V and 0 bases from J, with 9 bases in between. This CDR3 comprises 15 residues. This CDR3 reads CASSLAGATSYEQYF. The DNA for the CDR3 is TGTGCCAGCAGCTTAGCGGGAGCCACCTCCTACGAGCAGTACTTC.

This clonotype was detected ten times or more. The CDR3 nucleotides read TGCGCCAGCAGCTTACGGACTCTCGACGAGCAGTACTTC. Protein sequence: CASSLRTLDEQYF. The chain combines TRBV5-1 with TRBJ2-7; D perhaps matches TRBD2 (5 bases). Germline V gene lookup returns CDR1 SGHRS and CDR2 YFSETQ. CDR3 length: 13 residues. V was shortened by 2 bases and J by 5 bases, with 11 bases between the two germline ends.

This clonotype was detected ten times or more. The V gene is TRBV28, the J gene TRBJ1-5; maybe TRBD1 (5 bases). The CDR3 consists of 12 residues. Germline-derived CDR1 and CDR2 are MDHEN and SYDVKM. Trimming left V 11 bases short and J 3 bases short, with 11 bases between. CDR3 region: CALGGNNQPQHF. CDR3 nucleotides: TGTGCCTTGGGGGGGAACAATCAGCCCCAGCATTTT.

This clonotype appeared many times. The rearrangement joins TRBV28 to TRBJ2-7; possibly TRBD1 or TRBD2 for D (6 bases each). Trimming took off 3 bases at V and 3 bases at J, with 18 bases between the two ends. Per the germline V gene, CDR1 is MDHEN and CDR2 is SYDVKM. This CDR3 contains 16 residues. The CDR3 protein is CASSFAGTQGDYEQYF. Here the CDR3 DNA reads TGTGCCAGCAGTTTTGCGGGGACACAGGGAGACTACGAGCAGTACTTC.

The table lists this clonotype with a few counts. This rearrangement joins TRBV12-3 or TRBV12-4 to TRBJ2-1; 9 nucleotides line up with TRBD2. V was clipped by 2 bases and J by 8 bases; unmatched bases: 7. This CDR3 is built from 15 residues. In DNA form, the CDR3 reads TGTGCCAGCAGTTTAAGTCTAGCGGGAAGTTATGAGCAGTTCTTC. This codes for CASSLSLAGSYEQFF.

The chain recombines TRBV13 with TRBJ1-5, with 7 bases matching TRBD1. After removal of 5 bases from V and 4 bases from J, the junction contained 2 bases not matched to a gene. CDR1 and CDR2 from the germline V gene are PRHDT and FYEKMQ (reference sequence). CDR3 size: 13 residues. CDR3 coding DNA: TGTGCCAGCAGCCAGGGACAGAATCAGCCCCAGCATTTT. Its protein is CASSQGQNQPQHF.

In the case of this clonotype: This may arise from a read error, as a much more abundant clone is one base away. This chain uses TRBV28 with TRBJ2-3; D possibly corresponds to TRBD2 (9 bases). This CDR3 is 16 amino acids long. CDR1 and CDR2 from the germline V gene are MDHEN and SYDVKM. V was shortened by 3 bases and J by 4 bases, with 17 bases between the two germline ends. CDR3 nucleotide sequence: TGTGCCAGCAGTTTGCCAGGGGGCGGGAGGGCAGATACGCAGTATTTT. Encoded protein: CASSLPGGGRADTQYF.

In this sample, this clonotype turned up many times. V usage is TRBV28 and J usage is TRBJ2-7, with 11 nucleotides matching TRBD2. The CDR3 contains 20 residues. Germline CDR1 and CDR2: MDHEN and SYDVKM. The V segment lost 3 bases and the J segment 6 bases; nucleotides outside the gene matches: 22. CDR3 in amino acids: CASSFWPLHSLAGDTGEQYF. For the CDR3, the DNA is TGTGCCAGCAGTTTTTGGCCCTTACATTCACTAGCGGGAGATACGGGCGAGCAGTACTTC.

This clonotype appeared many times. This chain connects TRBV28 to TRBJ2-7; no firm D call. There are 11 residues in the CDR3. Trimming removed 6 bases at V and 9 bases at J, with 12 bases between. The germline V gene has CDR1 MDHEN and CDR2 SYDVKM. CDR3 amino acids: CASRSEFRQYF. The CDR3 DNA reads as TGTGCCAGCAGATCGGAGTTCCGGCAGTACTTC.

This chain joins TRBV7-3 and TRBJ1-1; unclear D gene. Germline-derived CDR1 and CDR2 are SGHTA and FQGTGA. V was cut by 10 bases and J by 4 bases, with 13 bases left in between. This CDR3 has 12 residues. CDR3 residues: CATSMGGTEAFF. CDR3 sequence (DNA): TGTGCCACCTCAATGGGTGGCACTGAAGCTTTCTTT.

At least ten counts were recorded for this clonotype. The chain combines TRBV6-1 with TRBJ2-1; TRBD1 or TRBD2 may be the D gene (6 bases each). The CDR3 is made up of 14 amino acids. V dropped 1 base and J dropped 7 bases, with 11 bases sitting between them. From germline, CDR1 is MNHNS and CDR2 SASEGT. The CDR3 sequence: CASSEVRGTNEQFF. The CDR3 nucleotides are TGTGCCAGCAGTGAAGTCCGGGGGACAAATGAGCAGTTCTTC.

J is TRBJ2-4 and V is TRBV7-9, with TRBD1 as a possible D gene (5 bases). Per the germline V gene, CDR1 is SEHNR and CDR2 is FQNEAQ (reference sequence). V dropped 0 bases and J dropped 6 bases, with 9 bases sitting between them. The CDR3 loop spans 14 amino acids. The CDR3 DNA reads as TGTGCCAGCAGCTTAGCCAGGGTGGGAAACATTCAGTACTTC. This encodes CASSLARVGNIQYF.

There are a few counts of this clonotype. The chain recombines TRBV4-1 with TRBJ1-3; 10 bases fit TRBD1. In germline, CDR1 is MGHRA, CDR2 YSYEKL. There are 16 residues in the CDR3. Trimming at V came to 1 base and at J to 5 bases, leaving 5 bases not matched to a gene. CDR3 region: CASSQVGQGVRNTIYF. The CDR3 DNA reads as TGCGCCAGCAGCCAAGTAGGACAGGGGGTGAGAAACACCATATATTTT.